This TCR beta chain was identified in a study of cytomegalovirus exposure and HLA in healthy donors. The PCR used 60 Vbeta and 13 Jbeta primers. The table came from immunoSEQ multiplex PCR; TCRdb's copy has only in-frame clones and leaves some out. The sample lists about 98,000 clones, approximately 70% seen once, with 2% to 3% in the top ten. The CDR3 length is 18 residues. CDR1 is MNHEY, CDR2 SMNVEV, per germline (reference sequence). Trimming took off 2 bases at V and 0 bases at J, with 17 bases between the two ends. The receptor's source is a man aged 45-60 years in good health and CMV-seronegative. The sample was PBMCs. This rearrangement joins TRBV27 to TRBJ1-5; tentatively, D is TRBD1 (5 bases). The CDR3 region has the DNA TGTGCCAGCAGTTTAAGGGGCGGGGGGGGAAATAGCAATCAGCCCCAGCATTTT. Amino acids: CASSLRGGGGNSNQPQHF.